Only a few counts were recorded for the clone carrying this TCR beta chain. From germline, CDR1 is SGHRS and CDR2 YFSETQ. The CDR3 covers 15 residues. V trimming: 0 bases; J trimming: 1 base; junction bases outside the gene matches: 3. The data were obtained in a study of cytomegalovirus exposure and HLA in healthy donors. 60 Vbeta and 13 Jbeta primers were used in PCR. Method: immunoSEQ multiplex PCR; TCRdb's copy keeps in-frame clones and lacks some. Among roughly 230,000 clones, around four fifths were seen once, and the ten largest hold under 0.6%. The genes are TRBV5-1 and TRBJ2-7; 8 bases line up with TRBD1. The sequenced sample was PBMCs. This receptor was obtained from a boy younger than 18 in good health and CMV-seronegative. The CDR3, as DNA: TGCGCCAGCAGCTTGGCCCAGGGGGCATCCTACGAGCAGTACTTC. Translated, it gives CASSLAQGASYEQYF.